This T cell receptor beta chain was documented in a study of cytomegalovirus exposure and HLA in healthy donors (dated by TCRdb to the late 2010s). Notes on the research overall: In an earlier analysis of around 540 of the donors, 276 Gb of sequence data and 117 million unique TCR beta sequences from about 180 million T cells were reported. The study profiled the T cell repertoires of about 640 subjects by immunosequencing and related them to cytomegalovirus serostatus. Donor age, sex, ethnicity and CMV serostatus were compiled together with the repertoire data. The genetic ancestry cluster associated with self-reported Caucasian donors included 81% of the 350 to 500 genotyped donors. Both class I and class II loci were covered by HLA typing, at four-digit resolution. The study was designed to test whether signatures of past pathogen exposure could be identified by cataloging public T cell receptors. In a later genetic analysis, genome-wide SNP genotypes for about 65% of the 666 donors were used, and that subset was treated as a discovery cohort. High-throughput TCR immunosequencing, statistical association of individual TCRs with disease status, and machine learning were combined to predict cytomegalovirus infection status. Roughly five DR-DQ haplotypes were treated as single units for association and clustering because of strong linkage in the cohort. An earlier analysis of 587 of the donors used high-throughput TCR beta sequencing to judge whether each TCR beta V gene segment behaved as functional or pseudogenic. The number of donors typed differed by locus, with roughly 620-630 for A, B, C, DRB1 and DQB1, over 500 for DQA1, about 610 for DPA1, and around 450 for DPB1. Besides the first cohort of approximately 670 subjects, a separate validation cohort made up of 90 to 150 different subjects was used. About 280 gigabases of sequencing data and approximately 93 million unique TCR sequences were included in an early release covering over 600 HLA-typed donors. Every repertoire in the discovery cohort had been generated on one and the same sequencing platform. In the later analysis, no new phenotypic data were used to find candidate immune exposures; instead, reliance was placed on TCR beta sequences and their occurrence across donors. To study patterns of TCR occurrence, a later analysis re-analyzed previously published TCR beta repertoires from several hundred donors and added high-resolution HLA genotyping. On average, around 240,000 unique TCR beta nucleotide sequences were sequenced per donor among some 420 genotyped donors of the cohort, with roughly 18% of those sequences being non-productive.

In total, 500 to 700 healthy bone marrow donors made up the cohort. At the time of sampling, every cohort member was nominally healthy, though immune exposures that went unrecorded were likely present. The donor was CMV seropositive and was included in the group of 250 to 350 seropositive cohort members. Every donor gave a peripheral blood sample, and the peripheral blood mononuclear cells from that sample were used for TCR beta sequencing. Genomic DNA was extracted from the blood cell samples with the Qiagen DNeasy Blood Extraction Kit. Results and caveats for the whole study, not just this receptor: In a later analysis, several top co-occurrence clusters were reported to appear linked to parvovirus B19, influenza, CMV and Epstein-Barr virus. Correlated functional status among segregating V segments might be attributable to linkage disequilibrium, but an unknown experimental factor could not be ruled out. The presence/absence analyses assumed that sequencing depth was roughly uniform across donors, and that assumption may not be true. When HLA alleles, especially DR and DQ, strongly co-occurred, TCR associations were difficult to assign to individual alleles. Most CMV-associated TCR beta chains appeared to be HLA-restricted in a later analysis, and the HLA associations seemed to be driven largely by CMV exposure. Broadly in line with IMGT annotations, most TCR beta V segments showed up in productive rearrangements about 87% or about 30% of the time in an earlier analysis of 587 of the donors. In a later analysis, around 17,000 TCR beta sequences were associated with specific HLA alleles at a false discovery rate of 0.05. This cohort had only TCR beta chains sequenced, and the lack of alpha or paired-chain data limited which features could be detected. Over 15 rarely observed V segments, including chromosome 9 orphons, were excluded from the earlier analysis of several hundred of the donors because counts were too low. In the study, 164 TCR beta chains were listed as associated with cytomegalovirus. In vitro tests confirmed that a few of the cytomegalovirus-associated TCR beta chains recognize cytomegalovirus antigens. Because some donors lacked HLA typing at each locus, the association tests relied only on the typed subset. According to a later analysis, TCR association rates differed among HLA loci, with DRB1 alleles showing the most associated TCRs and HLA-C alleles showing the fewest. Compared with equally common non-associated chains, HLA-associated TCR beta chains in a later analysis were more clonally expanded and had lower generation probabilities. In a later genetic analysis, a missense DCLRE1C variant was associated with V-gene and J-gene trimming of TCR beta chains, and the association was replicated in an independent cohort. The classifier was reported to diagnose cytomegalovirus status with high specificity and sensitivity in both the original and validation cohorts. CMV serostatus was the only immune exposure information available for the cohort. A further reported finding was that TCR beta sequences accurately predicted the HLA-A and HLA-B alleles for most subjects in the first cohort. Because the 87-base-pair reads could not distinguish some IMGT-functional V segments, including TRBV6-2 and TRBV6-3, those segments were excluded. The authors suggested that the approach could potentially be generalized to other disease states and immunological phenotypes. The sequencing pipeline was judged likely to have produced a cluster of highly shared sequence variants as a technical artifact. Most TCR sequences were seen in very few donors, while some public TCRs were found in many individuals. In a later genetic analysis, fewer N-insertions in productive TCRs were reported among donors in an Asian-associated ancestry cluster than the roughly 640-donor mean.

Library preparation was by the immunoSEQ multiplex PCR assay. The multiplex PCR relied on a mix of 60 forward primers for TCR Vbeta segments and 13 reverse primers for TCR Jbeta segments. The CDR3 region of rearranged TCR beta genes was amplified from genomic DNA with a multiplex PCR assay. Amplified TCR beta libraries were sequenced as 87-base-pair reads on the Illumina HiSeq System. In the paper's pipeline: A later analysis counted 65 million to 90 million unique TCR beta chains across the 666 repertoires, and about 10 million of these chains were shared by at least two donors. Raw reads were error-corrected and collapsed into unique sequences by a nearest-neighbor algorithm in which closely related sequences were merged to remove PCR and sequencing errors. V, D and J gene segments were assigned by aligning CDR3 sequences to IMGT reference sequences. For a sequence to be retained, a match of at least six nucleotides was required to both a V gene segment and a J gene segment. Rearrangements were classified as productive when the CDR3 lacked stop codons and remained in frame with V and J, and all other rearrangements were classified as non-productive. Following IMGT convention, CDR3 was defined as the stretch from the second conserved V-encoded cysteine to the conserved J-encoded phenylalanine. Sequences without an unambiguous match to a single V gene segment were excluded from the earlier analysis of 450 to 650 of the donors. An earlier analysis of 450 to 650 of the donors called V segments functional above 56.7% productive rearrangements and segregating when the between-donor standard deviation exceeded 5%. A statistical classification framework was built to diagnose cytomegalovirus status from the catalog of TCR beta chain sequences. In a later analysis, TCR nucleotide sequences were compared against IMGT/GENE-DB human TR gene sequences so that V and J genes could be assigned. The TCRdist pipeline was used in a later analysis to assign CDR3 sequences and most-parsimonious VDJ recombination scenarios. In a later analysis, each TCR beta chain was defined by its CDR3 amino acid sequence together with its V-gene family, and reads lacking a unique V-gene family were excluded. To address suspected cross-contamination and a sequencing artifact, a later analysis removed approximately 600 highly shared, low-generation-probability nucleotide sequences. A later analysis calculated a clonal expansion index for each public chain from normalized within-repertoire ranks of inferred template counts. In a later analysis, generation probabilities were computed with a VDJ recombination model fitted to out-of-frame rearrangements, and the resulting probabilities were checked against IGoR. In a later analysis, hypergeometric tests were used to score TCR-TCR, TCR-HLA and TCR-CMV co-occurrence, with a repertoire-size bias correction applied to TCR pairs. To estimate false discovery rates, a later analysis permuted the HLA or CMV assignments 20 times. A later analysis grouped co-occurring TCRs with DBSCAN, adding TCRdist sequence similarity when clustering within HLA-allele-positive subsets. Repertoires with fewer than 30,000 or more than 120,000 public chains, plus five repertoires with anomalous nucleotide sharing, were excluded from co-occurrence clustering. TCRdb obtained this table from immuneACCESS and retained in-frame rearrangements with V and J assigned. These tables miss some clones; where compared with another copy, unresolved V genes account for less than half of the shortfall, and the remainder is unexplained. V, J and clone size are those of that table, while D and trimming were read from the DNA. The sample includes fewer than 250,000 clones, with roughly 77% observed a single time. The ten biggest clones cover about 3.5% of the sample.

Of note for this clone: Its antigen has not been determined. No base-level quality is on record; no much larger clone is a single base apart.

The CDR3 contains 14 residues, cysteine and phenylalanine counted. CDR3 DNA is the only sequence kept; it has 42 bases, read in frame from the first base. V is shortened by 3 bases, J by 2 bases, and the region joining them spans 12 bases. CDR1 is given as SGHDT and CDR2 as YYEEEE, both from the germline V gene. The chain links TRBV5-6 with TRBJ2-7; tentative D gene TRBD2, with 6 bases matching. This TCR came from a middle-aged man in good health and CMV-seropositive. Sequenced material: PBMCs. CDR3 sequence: CASSSIREPYEQYF. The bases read TGTGCCAGCAGCTCAATCCGGGAGCCCTACGAGCAGTACTTC.